Listed below are T cell receptor beta chains from one sample, sequenced in a study of T-cell memory formation after mild COVID-19. One entry per CDR3 protein, called by TCRdb with MiXCR from the 5' RACE reads. Of 560,000 or so distinct CDR3 sequences in the sample, 17% are singletons; the top ten hold just over 8%. What was sequenced was PBMCs or a T cell subset sorted from them (not recorded which). Receptor source: an adult woman who had mild COVID-19 (a few samples of this study predate the infection). Cell type and time point are not known. The CDR3 runs from the conserved cysteine through the conserved F or W. A D gene is named only where the DNA matches it firmly. Only part of the rows carry a size: once, few, many, or a class if the clone is expanded.

size: NA
V: TRBV12-3/TRBV12-4
J: TRBJ2-7
D: TRBD1
DNA: TGTGCCAGCAGTTCGGAGAGTCACAGGGACAGGGGGTACGAGCAGTACTTC
CDR3: CASSSESHRDRGYEQYF

size: few
V: TRBV5-1
J: TRBJ1-2
D: TRBD1
DNA: TGCGCCAGCACCGAAATTGGACAGGGGGAATCAGGCTACACCTTC
CDR3: CASTEIGQGESGYTF

size: NA
V: TRBV7-8
J: TRBJ2-5
D: NA
DNA: TGTGCCAGCAGCTCTACAGGGTATCCAGAGACCCAGTACTTC
CDR3: CASSSTGYPETQYF

size: many
V: TRBV27
J: TRBJ2-1
D: NA
DNA: TGTGCCAGCAGTTCGAATCTCCACAATGAGCAGTTCTTC
CDR3: CASSSNLHNEQFF

size: many
V: TRBV7-6
J: TRBJ2-5
D: NA
DNA: TGTGCCAGCAGCTTGGGCTACAGGGTTGAAGAGACCCAGTACTTC
CDR3: CASSLGYRVEETQYF

size: few
V: TRBV7-9
J: TRBJ2-2
D: NA
DNA: TGTGCCACCTATCCCCTCGGGAACACCGGGGAGCTGTTTTTT
CDR3: CATYPLGNTGELFF

size: NA
V: TRBV6-1
J: TRBJ2-3
D: TRBD2
DNA: TGTGCCAGCAGAACTAGCGGGATTCGGACAGATACGCAGTATTTT
CDR3: CASRTSGIRTDTQYF

size: few
V: TRBV11-1
J: TRBJ2-1
D: NA
DNA: TGTGCCAGCAGCTTGAATGGGGCTAGTGTTCCCAATGAGCAGTTCTTC
CDR3: CASSLNGASVPNEQFF

size: NA
V: TRBV6-6
J: TRBJ2-1
D: TRBD1
DNA: TGTGCCAGCACCCGAGGACAGGGAAAGCAGTTCTTC
CDR3: CASTRGQGKQFF

size: many
V: TRBV5-1
J: TRBJ2-7
D: NA
DNA: TGCGCCAGCGGGAGAGCCGGGCTCGGCGAGCAGTACTTC
CDR3: CASGRAGLGEQYF

size: NA
V: TRBV18
J: TRBJ1-1
D: NA
DNA: TGTGCCAGCTCACCGAGGACGGTGAGCACTGAAGCTTTCTTT
CDR3: CASSPRTVSTEAFF

size: NA
V: TRBV6-2/TRBV6-3
J: TRBJ1-2
D: NA
DNA: TGTGCCAGCAGTTATGGCAGGATTGGCTACACCTTC
CDR3: CASSYGRIGYTF

size: NA
V: TRBV7-2
J: TRBJ2-1
D: TRBD2
DNA: TGTGCCAGCAGCTTGGGACTAAAGAATTTCTTC
CDR3: CASSLGLKNFF

size: few
V: TRBV12-3/TRBV12-4
J: TRBJ2-6
D: NA
DNA: TGTGCCAGCACCCCCCTAGGGGGGTTGGCTGGGGCCAACGTCCTGACTTTC
CDR3: CASTPLGGLAGANVLTF

size: NA
V: TRBV3-1
J: TRBJ2-5
D: TRBD2
DNA: TGTGCCAGCAGCCACATAGCGGGGGGGCGTGAGACCCAGTACTTC
CDR3: CASSHIAGGRETQYF

size: NA
V: TRBV15
J: TRBJ1-5
D: TRBD1
DNA: TGTGCCACCAGCAGGGGGGACAGGGGCAGCGGCAATCAGCCCCAGCATTTT
CDR3: CATSRGDRGSGNQPQHF

size: NA
V: TRBV6-1
J: TRBJ1-1
D: TRBD1
DNA: TGTGCCAGCAGTGAACCGACAGGGGGCCACACTGAAGCTTTCTTT
CDR3: CASSEPTGGHTEAFF

size: few
V: TRBV5-1
J: TRBJ2-7
D: NA
DNA: TGCGCCAGCAGCTTGGCCATCCACTACGAGCAGTACTTC
CDR3: CASSLAIHYEQYF

size: few
V: TRBV24-1
J: TRBJ2-7
D: NA
DNA: TGTGCCACCAGTGACCCGACAGATACCTACGAGCAGTACTTC
CDR3: CATSDPTDTYEQYF

size: many
V: TRBV7-2
J: TRBJ1-2
D: NA
DNA: TGTGCCAGCAGCTTAGGGACAGCAGCTAACTATGGCTACACCTTC
CDR3: CASSLGTAANYGYTF

size: many
V: TRBV29-1
J: TRBJ2-3
D: TRBD1
DNA: TGCAGCGTCAAACAGGGGGCCGATCGACATACGCAGTATTTT
CDR3: CSVKQGADRHTQYF

size: many
V: TRBV28
J: TRBJ2-7
D: NA
DNA: TGTGCCAGCAGAAGAACAGGGACCTCATCCTACGAGCAGTACTTC
CDR3: CASRRTGTSSYEQYF

size: NA
V: TRBV12-3/TRBV12-4
J: TRBJ1-5
D: TRBD1
DNA: TGTGCCAGCACCGCAGGGGGCAGTCGGCCCCAGCATTTT
CDR3: CASTAGGSRPQHF

size: once
V: TRBV9
J: TRBJ2-5
D: NA
DNA: TGTGCCAGCAGCGACGGAGGTCGGGAGACCCAGTACTTC
CDR3: CASSDGGRETQYF

size: few
V: TRBV29-1
J: TRBJ1-1
D: NA
DNA: TGCAGCTGGGCCAGGGGCGAGAACACTGAAGCTTTCTTT
CDR3: CSWARGENTEAFF

size: NA
V: TRBV28
J: TRBJ2-2
D: NA
DNA: TGTGCCAGCAGTTTCATGAAGATTATCCCCGGGGAGCTGTTTTTT
CDR3: CASSFMKIIPGELFF

size: many
V: TRBV24-1
J: TRBJ2-1
D: TRBD1
DNA: TGTGCCACCAGTGAAGAGGGACAGAACACCTACAATGAGCAGTTCTTC
CDR3: CATSEEGQNTYNEQFF

size: NA
V: TRBV20-1
J: TRBJ2-2
D: TRBD2
DNA: TGCAGTGCTAGAGAGGGACTAGTAAGCACCGGGGAGCTGTTTTTT
CDR3: CSAREGLVSTGELFF

size: NA
V: TRBV4-3
J: TRBJ1-2
D: NA
DNA: TGCGCCAGCAGCCAAGATTACAGGGAGGTAAACTATGGCTACACCTTC
CDR3: CASSQDYREVNYGYTF

size: NA
V: TRBV20-1
J: TRBJ1-1
D: TRBD1
DNA: TGCAGTGCTGCCCAGGGGGCGAACACTGAAGCTTTCTTT
CDR3: CSAAQGANTEAFF

size: NA
V: TRBV7-9
J: TRBJ1-5
D: TRBD1
DNA: TGTGCCAGCAGCTTAGCTCCGGGACAGGGGAGGGCTCAGCCCCAGCATTTT
CDR3: CASSLAPGQGRAQPQHF

size: few
V: TRBV6-2/TRBV6-3
J: TRBJ2-7
D: TRBD1
DNA: TGTGCCAGCAGTTACTCAGGGACAGGGAACGAGCAGTACTTC
CDR3: CASSYSGTGNEQYF

size: NA
V: TRBV15
J: TRBJ2-5
D: NA
DNA: TGTGCCACCAGCAGACAGGAGCAAGAGACCCAGTACTTC
CDR3: CATSRQEQETQYF

size: few
V: TRBV3-1
J: TRBJ2-3
D: TRBD1
DNA: TGTGCCAGCAGCCAAGGACAGGGTTTGGGTCTCAAAGATACGCAGTATTTT
CDR3: CASSQGQGLGLKDTQYF

size: NA
V: TRBV7-9
J: TRBJ2-2
D: TRBD1
DNA: TGTGCCAGCAGCTTAGGCAGGGGGCCGAACACCGGGGAGCTGTTTTTT
CDR3: CASSLGRGPNTGELFF

size: few
V: TRBV5-5
J: TRBJ2-1
D: TRBD2
DNA: TGTGCCAGCAGCTTCGAGACTAGCGGTTACAATGAGCAGTTCTTC
CDR3: CASSFETSGYNEQFF

size: once
V: TRBV6-6
J: TRBJ1-3
D: NA
DNA: TGTGCCAGCAGTTACTTGGGATTCTCTGGAAACACCATATATTTT
CDR3: CASSYLGFSGNTIYF

size: few
V: TRBV24-1
J: TRBJ1-2
D: NA
DNA: TGTGCCACCAGTGATTTTAATGGGTGGATCTACACCTTC
CDR3: CATSDFNGWIYTF

size: NA
V: TRBV12-3/TRBV12-4
J: TRBJ1-1
D: NA
DNA: TGTGCCAGCAGTTTGGTCGGATTGTCTTCGGCTGAAGCTTTCTTT
CDR3: CASSLVGLSSAEAFF

size: NA
V: TRBV20-1
J: TRBJ2-1
D: NA
DNA: TGCAGTGCTAGAACCCCTATGCGGACCTACAATGAGCAGTTCTTC
CDR3: CSARTPMRTYNEQFF

size: NA
V: TRBV18
J: TRBJ1-5
D: TRBD1
DNA: TGTGCCAGCTCATCGACCCCGACAGGGAGCAATCAGCCCCAGCATTTT
CDR3: CASSSTPTGSNQPQHF

size: few
V: TRBV4-2
J: TRBJ2-1
D: TRBD2
DNA: TGTGCCAGCAGCCCCCCCGGGACTAGAGCGAATGAGCAGTTCTTC
CDR3: CASSPPGTRANEQFF

size: NA
V: TRBV20-1
J: TRBJ1-5
D: NA
DNA: TGCAGTGCTAGAGATCCCACACTCGGCAATCAGCCCCAGCATTTT
CDR3: CSARDPTLGNQPQHF

size: few
V: TRBV7-8
J: TRBJ2-1
D: NA
DNA: TGTGCCAGCAGCTTAGGAGAGGGCAGGGATGAGCAGTTCTTC
CDR3: CASSLGEGRDEQFF

size: NA
V: TRBV12-5
J: TRBJ2-2
D: NA
DNA: TGTGCTAGTGGTTTGGTCGTCCTGACCGGGGAGCTGTTTTTT
CDR3: CASGLVVLTGELFF

size: NA
V: TRBV29-1
J: TRBJ2-2
D: NA
DNA: TGCAGCGTTGGAGGGGTTCCCGGGGAGCTGTTTTTT
CDR3: CSVGGVPGELFF

size: many
V: TRBV15
J: TRBJ2-3
D: NA
DNA: TGTGCCACCAGCAGAGGATCTTTGAGCTCATTTAGCACAGATACGCAGTATTTT
CDR3: CATSRGSLSSFSTDTQYF

size: NA
V: TRBV10-3
J: TRBJ2-3
D: TRBD1
DNA: TGTGCCATCAGTTCGACAGGGATTAGCACAGATACGCAGTATTTT
CDR3: CAISSTGISTDTQYF

size: few
V: TRBV13
J: TRBJ2-2
D: TRBD1
DNA: TGTGCCAGCAGCCCACCGGGACAGGCGCACACCGGGGAGCTGTTTTTT
CDR3: CASSPPGQAHTGELFF